The 25 T cell receptor beta chains in this list originate from one sample, sequenced in a study of T-cell reconstitution after alpha-beta-depleted transplantation in children. Preparation of the TCRbeta library involved a method that used unique molecular identifiers. Each CDR3 protein gets one entry after TCRdb re-called the PCR reads with MiXCR. Of roughly 610,000 distinct CDR3 sequences in the sample, about 10% were seen once. The sequenced sample was PBMCs from the stem cell graft donor, obtained from the stem cell graft. Source of these receptors: a human donor who donated a stem cell graft to a child with acute myeloid leukemia.

This clonotype was seen at least ten times. The rearrangement links TRBV29-1 to TRBJ1-1, with 11 nucleotides matching TRBD1. V lost 5 bases to trimming and J lost 4 bases; unmatched junction nucleotides: 9. The CDR3 is 15 residues long. CDR1 is SQVTM and CDR2 is ANQGSEA in the germline V gene. The CDR3 sequence: CSVTTGDRGSTEAFF. For the CDR3, the DNA is TGCAGCGTTACAACCGGGGACAGGGGGAGCACTGAAGCTTTCTTT.

This clonotype was observed at least ten times. This chain connects TRBV27 to TRBJ2-3; D is perhaps TRBD2 (5 bases). Germline assignment: CDR1 MNHEY and CDR2 SMNVEV (reference sequence). This CDR3 comprises 17 residues. Between the trimmed V and J ends, which lost 4 bases and 2 bases, there was a span of 19 bases. CDR3 in DNA: TGTGCCAGCAGTTCCAGAAGGGAGTTCCCGTTCACAGATACGCAGTATTTT. Residues: CASSSRREFPFTDTQYF.

This clonotype was detected a few times. V usage is TRBV5-1 and J usage is TRBJ2-7, with a tentative D call TRBD2 (5 bases). The CDR3 covers 14 residues. Trimming removed 5 bases at V and 3 bases at J, with 15 bases between. Germline V gene data show CDR1 as SGHRS and CDR2 as YFSETQ. The CDR3 is CASREEERIYEQYF. CDR3 coding DNA: TGCGCCAGCAGAGAGGAGGAGCGGATCTACGAGCAGTACTTC. The full variable domain, with the rest looked up from reference TRBV5-1 and TRBJ2-7, is KAGVTQTPRYLIKTRGQQVTLSCSPISGHRSVSWYQQTPGQGLQFLFEYFSETQRNKGNFPGRFSGRQFSNSRSEMNVSTLELGDSALYLCASREEERIYEQYFGPGTRLTVT.

A remark on this clonotype: Lacking the conserved final phenylalanine or tryptophan, this CDR3 likely reflects a read error. The chain has TRBV28 and TRBJ2-2; 10 bases fit TRBD2. Germline lookup yields CDR1 MDHEN and CDR2 SYDVKM. V dropped 10 bases and J dropped 7; count of bases not matched to a gene: 12. CDR3 size: 15 residues. CDR3 sequence: CATTWASGRGGELFY. DNA of the CDR3: TGTGCCACCACGTGGGCTAGCGGGAGAGGCGGGGAGCTGTTTTAT.

The rearrangement joins TRBV29-1 to TRBJ1-1, with TRBD1 as a possible D gene (5 bases). From germline, CDR1 is SQVTM and CDR2 ANQGSEA. Trimming stripped 4 bases from V and 5 bases from J, with 17 bases between. This CDR3 has 14 amino acids. This CDR3 is CSVAPAGLSTEAFF. In DNA, the CDR3 is TGCAGCGTTGCCCCGGCAGGGCTGAGTACTGAAGCTTTCTTT.

This clonotype was observed a handful of times. A junction boundary mismatches the germline segment, possibly from a read error. This chain uses TRBV7-3 with TRBJ2-4; 11 nucleotides match TRBD2. The CDR3 contains 17 residues. Per germline, CDR1 SGHTA and CDR2 FQGTGA. The DNA of the CDR3 is TGTGCCAGCAGCCCGGCCGGACTAGCGGGCCTTGAAAACGTTCAGTACTTC. This translates into CASSPAGLAGLENVQYF.

This clonotype was counted many times. The chain recombines TRBV6-1 with TRBJ1-2; 10 nucleotides align to TRBD1. CDR1 and CDR2 from the germline V gene are MNHNS and SASEGT. The CDR3 is 15 residues long. V shed 6 bases, J shed 4 bases, and the junction held 8 bases outside the gene matches. The chain's CDR3 is CASRTGTGVFYGYTF. The CDR3 DNA reads as TGTGCCAGCAGGACCGGGACAGGGGTTTTCTATGGCTACACCTTC.

This clonotype showed up just a few times. V is TRBV7-2 and J is TRBJ2-1; D uncertain. Trimming took 0 bases from V and 9 from J, leaving 24 bases between them. Germline assignment: CDR1 SGHTA and CDR2 FQGNSA. CDR3 size: 18 residues. This CDR3 reads CASSLAPGPVSPSGEQFF. The CDR3 bases are TGTGCCAGCAGCTTAGCTCCCGGCCCTGTCTCTCCTTCGGGTGAGCAGTTCTTC. Combining the CDR3 with reference TRBV7-2 and TRBJ2-1 gives the whole variable domain GAGVSQSPSNKVTEKGKDVELRCDPISGHTALYWYRQSLGQGLEFLIYFQGNSAPDKSGLPSDRFSAERTGGSVSTLTIQRTQQEDSAVYLCASSLAPGPVSPSGEQFFGPGTRLTVL.

This clonotype has a handful of counts. V usage is TRBV10-3 and J usage is TRBJ1-1, with a weak D call TRBD1 (6 bases). The CDR3 loop spans 15 amino acids. Trimming removed 7 bases from V and 1 base from J, with 16 bases in between. Germline CDR1 ENHRY, CDR2 SYGVKD. CDR3 in amino acids: CAITRGGVSNTEAFF. CDR3 nucleotides: TGTGCCATCACCCGAGGGGGGGTCTCGAACACTGAAGCTTTCTTT.

Concerning this clonotype: A clone one base away is much larger, so this may be a read error. The chain recombines TRBV29-1 with TRBJ2-7; unclear D gene. This CDR3 is built from 14 residues. CDR1 and CDR2 from the germline V gene are SQVTM and ANQGSEA. The CDR3 sequence: CRVDDPASSYEQYF. For the CDR3, the DNA is TGCAGGGTTGACGATCCAGCCTCCTCCTACGAGCAGTACTTC.

This clonotype was counted ten times or more. This sequence joins TRBV3-1 and TRBJ2-7, with 12 positions matching TRBD2. CDR3 size: 16 residues. V lost 5 bases, J lost 2 bases, and 7 bases stayed unmatched. The germline gives CDR1 LGHDT, CDR2 YNNKEL (reference sequence). CDR3 sequence: CASSGRTSGDPYEQYF. CDR3 sequence (DNA): TGTGCCAGCAGCGGAAGGACTAGCGGGGACCCCTACGAGCAGTACTTC.

This clonotype has a handful of counts. The chain employs TRBV7-9 and TRBJ2-2, with D possibly being TRBD2 (6 bases). The CDR3 contains 14 residues. Germline V lookup: CDR1 SEHNR, CDR2 FQNEAQ (reference sequence). Trimming removed 3 bases at V and 5 bases at J, with 10 bases between. The DNA of the CDR3 is TGTGCCAGCAGCTTTTCGGGGGTTACCGGGGAGCTGTTTTTT. It specifies CASSFSGVTGELFF.

The chain employs TRBV30 and TRBJ2-2, with 8 positions matching TRBD2. The V gene end was trimmed by 0 bases and the J gene end by 1 base; junction bases not matched to a gene: 4. Germline V CDR1 and CDR2: GTSNPN, SVGIG (reference sequence). The CDR3 sequence is 16 residues long. In DNA form, the CDR3 reads TGTGCCTGGAGTGTAGCAGCGGGGGTGAACACCGGGGAGCTGTTTTTT. Translating gives CAWSVAAGVNTGELFF. Combining the CDR3 with reference TRBV30 and TRBJ2-2 gives the whole variable domain SQTIHQWPATLVQPVGSPLSLECTVEGTSNPNLYWYRQAAGRGLQLLFYSVGIGQISSEVPQNLSASRPQDRQFILSSKKLLLSDSGFYLCAWSVAAGVNTGELFFGEGSRLTVL.

The table lists this clonotype with a few counts. V is TRBV6-2 or TRBV6-3 and J is TRBJ2-1; D perhaps matches TRBD1 (6 bases). The ends were cut back, 3 bases at V and 3 bases at J, with 12 bases in the middle. Germline V gene lookup returns CDR1 MNHEY and CDR2 SVGEGT. The CDR3 loop spans 15 amino acids. The CDR3 is CASSYPQGIYNEQFF. Written as DNA, the CDR3 is TGTGCCAGCAGTTATCCACAGGGCATCTACAATGAGCAGTTCTTC.

This chain joins TRBV20-1 and TRBJ2-7; D remains ambiguous. The CDR3 loop spans 14 amino acids. Per the germline V gene, CDR1 is DFQATT and CDR2 is SNEGSKA (reference sequence). V lost 0 bases and J lost 5, with 14 bases in between. The CDR3 region has the DNA TGCAGTGCTAGAGATATCGGCTCCCCTCACGAGCAGTACTTC. This sequence encodes CSARDIGSPHEQYF.

Only a few counts were recorded for this clonotype. Here the CDR3 DNA reads TGCAGCGCGGGGACAAAGACCCAGTACTTC. Protein product: CSAGTKTQYF. The chain employs TRBV29-1 and TRBJ2-5; D is possibly TRBD1 (6 bases). CDR1 and CDR2 from the germline V gene are SQVTM and ANQGSEA. V gave up 7 bases and J gave up 6 bases, with 9 bases separating them. The CDR3 sequence is 10 residues long. Based on the CDR3 plus reference TRBV29-1 and TRBJ2-5, the full variable domain is SAVISQKPSRDICQRGTSLTIQCQVDSQVTMMFWYRQQPGQSLTLIATANQGSEATYESGFVIDKFPISRPNLTFSTLTVSNMSPEDSSIYLCSAGTKTQYFGPGTRLLVL.

The chain uses TRBV18 and TRBJ2-1; D is possibly TRBD1 (5 bases). CDR3 length equals 13 residues. Looked up from germline, CDR1 is KGHSH and CDR2 is LQKENI. V was shortened by 5 bases and J by 2 bases, with 7 bases between the two germline ends. The CDR3 here is CASSEQAYNEQFF. The CDR3, as DNA: TGTGCCAGCTCAGAACAGGCCTACAATGAGCAGTTCTTC.

The V call is TRBV5-1, the J call TRBJ1-1; tentative D call: TRBD1 (5 bases). Germline CDR1 reads SGHRS; CDR2 reads YFSETQ. Trimming stripped 0 bases from V and 3 bases from J, with 9 bases between. This CDR3 has 14 residues. CDR3 region: CASSLDRSYTEAFF. The CDR3 DNA reads as TGCGCCAGCAGCTTGGACAGGAGTTACACTGAAGCTTTCTTT.

This clonotype has just a few counts. The chain has TRBV12-5 and TRBJ2-1; D might be TRBD2 (6 bases). The CDR3 spans 19 residues. Trimming removed 2 bases at V and 0 bases at J, with 20 bases between. Per germline, CDR1 LGHNT and CDR2 FRNRAP. In DNA form, the CDR3 reads TGTGCTAGTGGTTTGAACGCAGCGGGTCAATGGAGCTCCTACAATGAGCAGTTCTTC. Protein sequence: CASGLNAAGQWSSYNEQFF.

Concerning this clonotype: A much larger clonotype is one base distant, so this may be a read error. The chain has TRBV28 and TRBJ2-6; TRBD1 is a possible D gene (6 bases). Germline loops: CDR1 MDHEN, CDR2 SYDVKM. V shed 7 bases and J shed 3 bases, with 19 bases lying between them. There are 17 residues in the CDR3. CDR3 region: CASTGQNFRFGANVLTF. The CDR3 DNA follows: TGTGCCAGCACCGGACAGAATTTCCGCTTTGGGGCCAACGTCCTGACTTTC.

This rearrangement joins TRBV2 to TRBJ1-5; no clear D. The germline V gene has CDR1 SNHLY and CDR2 FYNNEI. The CDR3 consists of 14 residues. The V gene lost 8 bases and the J gene lost 2 bases, with 13 bases spanning the gap. In DNA form, the CDR3 reads TGTGCCAGCGAGGCCCGGAGGGGCAATCAGCCCCAGCATTTT. It specifies CASEARRGNQPQHF. Complete variable domain (other parts from reference TRBV2 and TRBJ1-5): EPEVTQTPSHQVTQMGQEVILRCVPISNHLYFYWYRQILGQKVEFLVSFYNNEISEKSEIFDDQFSVERPDGSNFTLKIRSTKLEDSAMYFCASEARRGNQPQHFGDGTRLSIL.

This clonotype has a handful of counts. The chain links TRBV6-6 to TRBJ2-5, with 8 bases identical to TRBD1. This CDR3 has 18 residues. Germline V CDR1 and CDR2: MNHNY, SVGAGI (reference sequence). V was pared by 6 bases and J by 4 bases, with 19 bases of the junction left unmatched. CDR3: CASSPSPGQGGGIETQYF. In nucleotides, the CDR3 is TGTGCCAGCAGCCCCTCGCCCGGACAGGGAGGAGGGATAGAGACCCAGTACTTC.

V is TRBV6-5 and J is TRBJ1-4; maybe TRBD1 (6 bases). Between the trimmed V and J ends, which lost 7 bases and 2 bases, there was a span of 20 bases. The CDR3 runs to 17 residues. The germline V gene encodes CDR1 MNHEY and CDR2 SVGAGI. The CDR3 DNA is TGTGCCAGCACCGACTGGGAAGGGGGTGATACTAATGAAAAACTGTTTTTT. Translated, it gives CASTDWEGGDTNEKLFF.

This clonotype was seen a few times. The rearrangement uses TRBV6-1 and TRBJ1-2, with D perhaps matching TRBD1 (5 bases). The CDR3 extends over 13 amino acids. V shed 7 bases and J shed 1 base, with 10 bases lying between them. Germline V lookup: CDR1 MNHNS, CDR2 SASEGT. The CDR3 nucleotides are TGTGCCAGCAATCTTGGGGGTAACTATGGCTACACCTTC. Encoded protein: CASNLGGNYGYTF.

This clonotype occurred a few times. This chain uses TRBV5-1 with TRBJ2-2; 7 bases line up with TRBD2. The CDR3 is 15 amino acids. The germline V gene has CDR1 SGHRS and CDR2 YFSETQ. Trimming removed 7 bases from V and 6 bases from J; junction bases left unmatched: 12. Written as DNA, the CDR3 is TGCGCCAGCCAGTTCCTCGCGGGAGCCCCCGGGGAGCTGTTTTTT. It encodes CASQFLAGAPGELFF.